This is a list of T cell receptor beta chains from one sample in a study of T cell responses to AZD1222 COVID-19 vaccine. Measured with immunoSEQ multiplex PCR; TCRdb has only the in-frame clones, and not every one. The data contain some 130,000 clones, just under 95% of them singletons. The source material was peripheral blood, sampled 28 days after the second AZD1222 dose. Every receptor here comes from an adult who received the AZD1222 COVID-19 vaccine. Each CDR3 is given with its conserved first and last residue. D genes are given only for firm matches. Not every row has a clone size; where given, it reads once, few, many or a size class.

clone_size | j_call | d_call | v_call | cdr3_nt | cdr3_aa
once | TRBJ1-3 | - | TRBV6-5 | TGTGCCAGCAGCTATGACAGCTCTGGAAACACCATATATTTT | CASSYDSSGNTIYF
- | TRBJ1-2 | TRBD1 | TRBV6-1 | TGTGCCAGCAGTGAAGGGACAGGGCTCTATGGCTACACCTTC | CASSEGTGLYGYTF
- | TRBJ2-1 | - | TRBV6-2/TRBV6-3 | TGTGCCAGCAGTTACGCCGGGGGCGGTGAGCAGTTCTTC | CASSYAGGGEQFF
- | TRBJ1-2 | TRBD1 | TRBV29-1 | TGCAGCGTAGACAGGGGGGAGAACTATGGCTACACCTTC | CSVDRGENYGYTF
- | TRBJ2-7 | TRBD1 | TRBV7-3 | TGTGCCAGCAGCTTAAGAGGCCCCGAACCGGGACAGGGGGTATACGAGCAGTACTTC | CASSLRGPEPGQGVYEQYF
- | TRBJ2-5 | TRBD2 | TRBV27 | TGTGCCAGCCGCAGTGGACTAGATCAGTACTTC | CASRSGLDQYF
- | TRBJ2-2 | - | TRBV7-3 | TGTGCCAGCAGCTCAGGACCTACGAACACCGGGGAGCTGTTTTTT | CASSSGPTNTGELFF
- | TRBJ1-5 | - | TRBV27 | TGTGCCAGCAGTTTAGGATGGGGGTCCAGCAATCAGCCCCAGCATTTT | CASSLGWGSSNQPQHF
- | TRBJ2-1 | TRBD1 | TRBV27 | TGTGCCAGCAGTCCATGGACAGGCTACAATGAGCAGTTCTTC | CASSPWTGYNEQFF
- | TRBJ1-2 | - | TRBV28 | TGTGCCAGCAAATGGGTGGGGTATAACTATGGCTACACCTTC | CASKWVGYNYGYTF
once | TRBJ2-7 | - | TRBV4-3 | TGCGCCAGCAGCCAAGACCGGGGGACCGAGCAGTACTTC | CASSQDRGTEQYF
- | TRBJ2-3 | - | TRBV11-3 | TGTGCCAGCAGCTTAGTCTCTAGCGCAGATACGCAGTATTTT | CASSLVSSADTQYF
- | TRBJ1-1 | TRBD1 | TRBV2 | TGTGCCAGCAGTGGTGAGGACAGGGAATTAGCTTTCTTT | CASSGEDRELAFF
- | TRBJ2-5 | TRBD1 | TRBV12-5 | TGTGCTAGTGGTTTCGGACAGGATGAGGCAGAGACCCAGTACTTC | CASGFGQDEAETQYF
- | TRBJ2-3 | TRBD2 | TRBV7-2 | TGTGCCAGCAGCTCGCGCACCCTTCTAGCGGGGATCTCAGATACGCAGTATTTT | CASSSRTLLAGISDTQYF
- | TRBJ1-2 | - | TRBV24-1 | TGTGCCACCAGTGCCCTTAGGGACGGGGTTTACACCTTC | CATSALRDGVYTF
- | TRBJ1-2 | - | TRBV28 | TGTGCCAGCAGCCCTACAGGGCTGTATGGCTACACCTTC | CASSPTGLYGYTF
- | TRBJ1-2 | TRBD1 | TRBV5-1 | TGCGCCAGCAGCTTGGATACAGGGGGCTATGGCTACACCTTC | CASSLDTGGYGYTF
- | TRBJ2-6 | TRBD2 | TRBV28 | TGTGCCAGCAGTCCCCGCGGGGGATACTCTGGGGCCAACGTCCTGACTTTC | CASSPRGGYSGANVLTF
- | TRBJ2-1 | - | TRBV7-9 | TGTGCCAGCAGCCTGCGGGGGCTGAATGAGCAGTTCTTC | CASSLRGLNEQFF
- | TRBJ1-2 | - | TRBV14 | TGTGCCAGCAGCCGCTGGGGTGACATGTCGAATGGCTACACCTTC | CASSRWGDMSNGYTF
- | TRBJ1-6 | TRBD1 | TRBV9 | TGTGCCAGCAGCGCATCCGCCGGAGGGGGCAATTCACCCCTCCACTTT | CASSASAGGGNSPLHF
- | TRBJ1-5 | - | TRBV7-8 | TGTGCCAGCAGCTTATCGGTACAGGGATATAATCAGCCCCAGCATTTT | CASSLSVQGYNQPQHF
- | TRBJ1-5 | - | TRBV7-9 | TGTGCCAGCAGCTTTAACAGCAATCAGCCCCAGCATTTT | CASSFNSNQPQHF
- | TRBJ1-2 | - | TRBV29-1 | TGCAGCGCCGGAGGGGGGCAGAACTATGGCTACACCTTC | CSAGGGQNYGYTF
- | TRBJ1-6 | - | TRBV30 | TGTGCCTGGCAAGGGGATCTCCTTAATTCACCCCTCCACTTT | CAWQGDLLNSPLHF
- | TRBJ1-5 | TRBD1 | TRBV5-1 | TGCGCCAGCAGCATGGGACAGAATCAGCCCCAGCATTTT | CASSMGQNQPQHF
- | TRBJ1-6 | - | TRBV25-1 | TGTGCCAGCAATCTGGGCGGGAATTCACCCCTCCACTTT | CASNLGGNSPLHF
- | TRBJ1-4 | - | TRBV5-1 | TGCGCCAGCAGCTTGTTGCCGGGTAATGAAAAACTGTTTTTT | CASSLLPGNEKLFF
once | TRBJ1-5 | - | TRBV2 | TGTGCCAGCAGTGCCGCAAAGTTTTTTAATCAGCCCCAGCATTTT | CASSAAKFFNQPQHF
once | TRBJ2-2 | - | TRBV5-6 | TGTGCCAGCAGCTTGGTGTCAGCCCTACCCGGGGAGCTGTTTTTT | CASSLVSALPGELFF
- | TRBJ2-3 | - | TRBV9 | TGTGCCAGCAGCGCCCCGGGCTTGGATACGCAGTATTTT | CASSAPGLDTQYF
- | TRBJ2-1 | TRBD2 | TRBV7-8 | TGTGCCAGCACGGGAGGGATTGAGCAGTTCTTC | CASTGGIEQFF
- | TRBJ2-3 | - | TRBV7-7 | TGTGCTAGCAGCTTATGCTGGGGTCGCCTGAGCACAGATACGCAGTATTTT | CASSLCWGRLSTDTQYF
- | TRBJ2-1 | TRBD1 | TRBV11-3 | TGTGCCAGCAGCAGGGACAGGCTGGCTGAGCAGTTCTTC | CASSRDRLAEQFF
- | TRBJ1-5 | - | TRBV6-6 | TGTGCCAGCAGTTACGCACAGGGTGGCAATCAGCCCCAGCATTTT | CASSYAQGGNQPQHF
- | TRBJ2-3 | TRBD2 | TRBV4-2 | TGTGCCAGCAGCCAAGATTTGGCTAGCGGCCGCACAGATACGCAGTATTTT | CASSQDLASGRTDTQYF
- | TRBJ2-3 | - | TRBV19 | TGTGCCAGTAGTATACCACAGTCAGCCACAGATACGCAGTATTTT | CASSIPQSATDTQYF
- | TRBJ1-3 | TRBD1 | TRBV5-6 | TGTGCCAGCACCTGGACAGGAACTGGAAACACCATATATTTT | CASTWTGTGNTIYF
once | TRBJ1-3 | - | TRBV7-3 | TGTGCCAGCAGCTTATCTGGGGGCTCTGGAAACACCATATATTTT | CASSLSGGSGNTIYF
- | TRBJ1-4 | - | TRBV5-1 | TGCGCCAGCAGCCCGGACCTCTCCGGAAAACTGTTTTTT | CASSPDLSGKLFF
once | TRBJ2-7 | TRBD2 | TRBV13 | TGTGCCAGCAGCTATACTAGCGGGGTGGATGGGCAGTACTTC | CASSYTSGVDGQYF
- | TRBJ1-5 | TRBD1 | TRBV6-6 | TGTGCCAGCAGTGCGGGACAGGAGAATCAGCCCCAGCATTTT | CASSAGQENQPQHF
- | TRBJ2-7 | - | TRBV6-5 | TGTGCCAGCAGAACAGGGAGGCAGCAGTACTTC | CASRTGRQQYF
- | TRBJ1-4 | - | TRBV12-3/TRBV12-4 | TGTGCCAGCAGCCCAGGTGGGTGGTGGCTGTTTTTT | CASSPGGWWLFF
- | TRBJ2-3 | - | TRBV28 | TGTGCCAGCGCTCATGCTCAGCTCACAGATACGCAGTATTTT | CASAHAQLTDTQYF
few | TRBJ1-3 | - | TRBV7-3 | TGTGCCAGCAGCCGCGGGGGCTCAGGAAACACCATATATTTT | CASSRGGSGNTIYF
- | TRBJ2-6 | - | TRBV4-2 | TGTGCCAGCAGCCGGGACGGGTTGTCTGGGGCCAACGTCCTGACTTTC | CASSRDGLSGANVLTF
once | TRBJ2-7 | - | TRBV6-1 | TGTGCCAGCAGTGAAGCGGCAGGAGGGGGAGAGCAGTACTTC | CASSEAAGGGEQYF
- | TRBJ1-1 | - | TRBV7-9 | TGTGCCAGCAGCTTAGCGGGGGGGAATGAAGCTTTCTTT | CASSLAGGNEAFF
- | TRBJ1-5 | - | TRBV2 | TGTGCCAGCAGTAAAGATAGCAATCAGCCCCAGCATTTT | CASSKDSNQPQHF
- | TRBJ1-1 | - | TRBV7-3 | TGTGCCAGCAGCCCCTACAGAAACACTGAAGCTTTCTTT | CASSPYRNTEAFF